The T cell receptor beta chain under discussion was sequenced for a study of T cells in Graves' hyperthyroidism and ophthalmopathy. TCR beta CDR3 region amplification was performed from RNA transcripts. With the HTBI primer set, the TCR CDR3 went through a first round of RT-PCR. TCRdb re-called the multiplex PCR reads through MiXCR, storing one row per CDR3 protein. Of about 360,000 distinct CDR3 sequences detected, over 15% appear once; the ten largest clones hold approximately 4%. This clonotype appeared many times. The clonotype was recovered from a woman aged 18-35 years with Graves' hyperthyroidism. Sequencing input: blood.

The CDR3 is CASSLVRGQGRRGYGYTF. The CDR3, as DNA: TGCGCCAGCAGCTTGGTCCGGGGACAAGGCCGCCGTGGCTATGGCTACACCTTC. V usage is TRBV5-1 and J usage is TRBJ1-2; D is perhaps TRBD1 (6 bases). V lost 0 bases and J lost 4, with 22 bases in between. This CDR3 contains 18 residues. Germline V gene data show CDR1 as SGHRS and CDR2 as YFSETQ.